The T cell receptor beta chain described here comes from a study of blood T cell repertoires in COVID-19. Sequenced by immunoSEQ multiplex PCR; TCRdb stores in-frame clones only, minus some. Found here are approximately 100,000 clones, about 90% of them singletons; the top ten hold 15%. The CDR3 is 15 amino acids. Germline lookup yields CDR1 SNHLY and CDR2 FYNNEI. The trim removed 6 bases at V and 3 bases at J, leaving 5 bases unmatched. V gene TRBV2 combines with J gene TRBJ2-1; TRBD1 aligns across 10 bases. Sequencing input: peripheral blood. The TCR sequence derives from a man aged 45-65 years with acute or convalescent COVID-19. The CDR3 sequence is CASRSGTGVYNEQFF. CDR3 DNA sequence: TGTGCCAGCAGATCCGGGACAGGGGTCTACAATGAGCAGTTCTTC.